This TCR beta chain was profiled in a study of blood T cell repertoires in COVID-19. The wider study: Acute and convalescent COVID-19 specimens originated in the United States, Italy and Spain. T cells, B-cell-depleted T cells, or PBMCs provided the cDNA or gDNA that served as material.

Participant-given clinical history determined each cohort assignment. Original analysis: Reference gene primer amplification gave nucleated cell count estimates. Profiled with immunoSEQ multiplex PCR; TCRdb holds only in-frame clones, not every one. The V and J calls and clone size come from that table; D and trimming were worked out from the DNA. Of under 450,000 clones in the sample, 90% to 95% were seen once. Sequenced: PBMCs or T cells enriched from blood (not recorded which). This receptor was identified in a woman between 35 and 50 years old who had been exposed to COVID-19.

Here the CDR3 reads CASSLEGRGEQFF. In nucleotides, the CDR3 is TGTGCCAGCAGTTTGGAGGGCCGGGGTGAGCAGTTCTTC. This rearrangement joins TRBV12-3 or TRBV12-4 to TRBJ2-1, with TRBD2 as a possible D gene (6 bases). This CDR3 spans 13 amino acids. Trimming took 3 bases from V and 9 from J, leaving 12 bases between them.